The clone carrying this TCR beta chain was counted a few times. Its specificity is unknown. This entry comes from a study of cytomegalovirus exposure and HLA in healthy donors. Overall study: About four fifths of some 390 genotyped donors fell in the Caucasian-associated ancestry cluster. Regarding the study as a whole: Relative to equally common others, HLA-associated TCR beta chains showed greater clonal expansion in a later analysis. 150 to 200 TCR beta chains were listed as cytomegalovirus-associated.

PCR amplification relied on 60 Vbeta primers (plus 13 Jbeta primers). The assay was immunoSEQ multiplex PCR, and TCRdb's table has in-frame clones only and misses some. The top ten hold about 0.47% of the sample, which has around 210,000 clones, 78% seen once. Germline CDR1 SGHRS, CDR2 YFSETQ. CDR3 length equals 14 residues. The V segment lost 3 bases and the J segment 1 base; nucleotides outside the gene matches: 0. The clonotype comes from a boy between 10 and 17 years old in good health and CMV-seronegative. The chain carries TRBV5-1 and TRBJ2-5; 10 positions match TRBD2. Material for sequencing was PBMCs. The CDR3 nucleotides read TGCGCCAGCAGCTCTAGCGGGGGCCAAGAGACCCAGTACTTC. It yields the protein CASSSSGGQETQYF. Combining the CDR3 with reference TRBV5-1 and TRBJ2-5 gives the whole variable domain KAGVTQTPRYLIKTRGQQVTLSCSPISGHRSVSWYQQTPGQGLQFLFEYFSETQRNKGNFPGRFSGRQFSNSRSEMNVSTLELGDSALYLCASSSSGGQETQYFGPGTRLLVL.